This TCR beta chain was recovered during a study of OX40 agonist ivuxolimab in advanced cancers. Sequenced by immunoSEQ multiplex PCR; TCRdb stores in-frame clones only, minus some. The repertoire holds more than 65,000 clones, with roughly 85% as singletons. Per the germline V gene, CDR1 is SGHTA and CDR2 is FQGNSA. This CDR3 region has 16 residues. The ends were cut back, 3 bases at V and 0 bases at J, with 12 bases in the middle. Specimen: CD4+ or CD8+ T cells sorted from blood, collected in a trial of the OX40 agonist ivuxolimab. V usage is TRBV7-2 and J usage is TRBJ1-3, with D uncertain. This clonotype originated in an adult with an advanced solid tumor such as melanoma, head and neck, liver or kidney cancer. The CDR3 loop reads CASSFRTGYSGNTIYF. The CDR3 nucleotides read TGTGCCAGCAGCTTCCGGACGGGGTACTCTGGAAACACCATATATTTT.